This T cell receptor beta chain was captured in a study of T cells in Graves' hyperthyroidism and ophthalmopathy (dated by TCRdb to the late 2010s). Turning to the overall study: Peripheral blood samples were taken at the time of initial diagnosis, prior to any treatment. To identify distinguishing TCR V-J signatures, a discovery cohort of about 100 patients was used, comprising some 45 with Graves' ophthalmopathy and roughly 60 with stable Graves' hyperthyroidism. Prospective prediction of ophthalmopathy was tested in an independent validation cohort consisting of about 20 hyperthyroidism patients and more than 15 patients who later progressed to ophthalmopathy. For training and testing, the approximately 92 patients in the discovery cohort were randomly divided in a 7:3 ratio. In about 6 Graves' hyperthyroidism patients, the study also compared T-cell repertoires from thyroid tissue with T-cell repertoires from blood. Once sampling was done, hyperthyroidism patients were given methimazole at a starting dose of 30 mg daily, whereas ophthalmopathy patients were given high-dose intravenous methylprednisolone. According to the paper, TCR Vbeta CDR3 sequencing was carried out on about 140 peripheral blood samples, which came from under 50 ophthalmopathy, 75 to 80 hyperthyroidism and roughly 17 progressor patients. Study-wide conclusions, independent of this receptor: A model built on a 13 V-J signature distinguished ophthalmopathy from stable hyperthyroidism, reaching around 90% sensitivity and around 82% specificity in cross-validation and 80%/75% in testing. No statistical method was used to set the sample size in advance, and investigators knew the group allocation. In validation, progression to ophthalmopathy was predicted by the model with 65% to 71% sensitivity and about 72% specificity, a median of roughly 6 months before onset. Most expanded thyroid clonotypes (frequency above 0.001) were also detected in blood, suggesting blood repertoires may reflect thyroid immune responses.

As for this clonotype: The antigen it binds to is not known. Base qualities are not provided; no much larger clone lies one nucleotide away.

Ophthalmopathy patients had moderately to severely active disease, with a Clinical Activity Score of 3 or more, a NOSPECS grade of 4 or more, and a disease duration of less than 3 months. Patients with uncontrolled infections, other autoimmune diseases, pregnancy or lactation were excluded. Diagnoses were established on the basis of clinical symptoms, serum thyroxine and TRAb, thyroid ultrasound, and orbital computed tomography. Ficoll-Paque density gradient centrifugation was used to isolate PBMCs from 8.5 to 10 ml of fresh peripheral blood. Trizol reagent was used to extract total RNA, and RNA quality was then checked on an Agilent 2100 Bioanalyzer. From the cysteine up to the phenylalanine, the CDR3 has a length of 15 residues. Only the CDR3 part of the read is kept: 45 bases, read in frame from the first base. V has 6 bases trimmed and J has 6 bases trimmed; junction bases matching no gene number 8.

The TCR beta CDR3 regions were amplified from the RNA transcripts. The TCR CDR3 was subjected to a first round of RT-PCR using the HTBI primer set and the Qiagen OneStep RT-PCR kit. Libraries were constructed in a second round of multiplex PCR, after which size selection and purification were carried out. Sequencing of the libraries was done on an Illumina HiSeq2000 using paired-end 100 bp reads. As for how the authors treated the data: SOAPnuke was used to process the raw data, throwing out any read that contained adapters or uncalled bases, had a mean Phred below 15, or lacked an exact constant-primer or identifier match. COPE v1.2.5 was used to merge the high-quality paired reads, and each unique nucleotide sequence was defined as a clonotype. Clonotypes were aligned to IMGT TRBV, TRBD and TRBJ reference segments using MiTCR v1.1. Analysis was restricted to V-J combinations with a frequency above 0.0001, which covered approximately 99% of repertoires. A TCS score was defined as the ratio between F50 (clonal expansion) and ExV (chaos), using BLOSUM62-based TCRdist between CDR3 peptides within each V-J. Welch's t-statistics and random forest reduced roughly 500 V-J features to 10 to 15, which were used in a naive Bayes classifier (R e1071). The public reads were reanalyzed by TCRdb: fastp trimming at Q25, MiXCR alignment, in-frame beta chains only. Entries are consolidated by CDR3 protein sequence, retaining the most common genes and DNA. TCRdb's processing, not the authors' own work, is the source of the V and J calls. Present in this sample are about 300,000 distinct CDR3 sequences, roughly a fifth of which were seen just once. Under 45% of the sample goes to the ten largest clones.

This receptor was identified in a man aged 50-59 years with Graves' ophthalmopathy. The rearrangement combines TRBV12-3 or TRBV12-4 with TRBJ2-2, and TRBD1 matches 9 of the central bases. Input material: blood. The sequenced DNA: TGTGCCAGCAGCACCGGGACAGGGCTTTCCGGGGAGCTGTTTTTT. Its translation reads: CASSTGTGLSGELFF.